Listed here is a single T cell receptor (beta chain). What it binds is not known. These data belong to a study of identical twins. After template switching added a universal primer site, the resulting cDNA carried unique molecular identifiers. Each CDR3 protein is one row after TCRdb ran MiXCR on the 5' RACE reads. In the table there are 510,000 or so distinct CDR3 sequences, roughly 15% of which are singletons. Study-wide points: It was cross-sectional statistical analysis, not following the same donors, that the conclusions relied on.

This same sample was also part of a study on yellow fever vaccine responses in identical twins.

Sequenced input: CD4+ T cells sorted from blood. This clonotype originated in a woman aged 18-29 years in good health.

CDR3 sequence: CASGPGLKFF. The CDR3 region has the DNA TGTGCCAGCGGTCCGGGACTAAAGTTCTTC. The chain combines TRBV28 with TRBJ2-1, with 7 nucleotides matching TRBD2. With V trimmed by 8 bases and J by 14 bases, 6 bases remained unmatched. The CDR3 is made up of 10 amino acids. CDR1 is MDHEN, CDR2 SYDVKM, per germline. The full variable domain, in which reference TRBV28 and TRBJ2-1 provide the parts outside the CDR3, is DVKVTQSSRYLVKRTGEKVFLECVQDMDHENMFWYRQDPGLGLRLIYFSYDVKMKEKGDIPEGYSVSREKKERFSLILESASTNQTSMYLCASGPGLKFFGPGTRLTVL.